The rows below give T cell receptor beta chains drawn from one sample of a study of CD8+CD57+ T cells in acquired aplastic anemia. MiXCR was run by TCRdb on the reads, yielding one entry per CDR3 protein. In the table there are hundreds of thousands of distinct CDR3 sequences, approximately 33% of which are singletons. The specimen was sorted CD4+, CD8+, or CD8+CD57+ T cells (not recorded which) from PBMCs. Every receptor here comes from a human donor with aplastic anemia. CDR3s include the opening cysteine and the closing phenylalanine or tryptophan. The D gene is left open where the match is weak. Clone sizes are given selectively: once, few, many, or a class where the clone is expanded.

J: TRBJ2-1
D: TRBD2
V: TRBV11-1
size: NA
CDR3: CASSFVLAEGNEQFF
DNA: TGTGCCAGCAGCTTCGTACTAGCGGAGGGGAATGAGCAGTTCTTC

J: TRBJ1-4
D: NA
V: TRBV28
size: NA
CDR3: CASSSPDRPNEKLFF
DNA: TGTGCCAGCAGTTCACCAGACAGGCCTAATGAAAAACTGTTTTTT

J: TRBJ1-1
D: TRBD1
V: TRBV29-1
size: many
CDR3: CSVISTGGTEAFF
DNA: TGCAGCGTCATCTCGACAGGGGGCACTGAAGCTTTCTTT

J: TRBJ2-2
D: TRBD1
V: TRBV19
size: many
CDR3: CASYRGLNTGELFF
DNA: TGTGCCAGTTACAGGGGGCTAAACACCGGGGAGCTGTTTTTT

J: TRBJ2-1
D: NA
V: TRBV7-2
size: NA
CDR3: CASRPTGNNEQFF
DNA: TGTGCCAGCAGACCTACAGGGAACAATGAGCAGTTCTTC

J: TRBJ2-1
D: NA
V: TRBV19
size: NA
CDR3: CASSLLLPGPNIHEQFF
DNA: TGTGCCAGTAGTTTATTACTACCGGGCCCTAACATCCATGAGCAGTTCTTC

J: TRBJ2-7
D: NA
V: TRBV29-1
size: NA
CDR3: CSVELSGSAYEQYF
DNA: TGCAGCGTTGAATTGAGTGGGTCAGCCTACGAGCAGTACTTC

J: TRBJ1-2
D: TRBD1
V: TRBV6-1
size: NA
CDR3: CASTPGDRESYGYTF
DNA: TGTGCCAGCACCCCCGGAGACAGGGAATCGTATGGCTACACCTTC

J: TRBJ2-3
D: TRBD2
V: TRBV7-6
size: NA
CDR3: CASRLGLAGTDTQYF
DNA: TGTGCCAGCCGCTTAGGACTAGCGGGGACAGATACGCAGTATTTT

J: TRBJ1-3
D: NA
V: TRBV9
size: NA
CDR3: CASSPDSGSGNTIYF
DNA: TGTGCCAGCAGCCCGGACAGCGGCTCTGGAAACACCATATATTTT

J: TRBJ2-2
D: NA
V: TRBV5-1
size: once
CDR3: CASSLDSLGTGELFF
DNA: TGCGCCAGCAGCTTGGACAGCCTGGGCACCGGGGAGCTGTTTTTT